This TCR beta chain was sequenced in a study of T cell repertoires in cytomegalovirus infection. Study at large: Well-studied HLA-B-restricted epitopes and recently identified HLA-C-restricted epitopes of CMV were both used in the study. Through public TCR beta signatures, both CMV infection and matching HLA type were indicated. General study results and limits: Based on cumulative public TCR beta family frequency, carriers of CMV plus the relevant HLA were identified.

This CDR3 spans 16 amino acids. The germline V gene has CDR1 MNHNS and CDR2 SASEGT. V was clipped by 1 base and J by 5 bases; unmatched bases: 3. With respect to this clonotype: Its antigen remains unidentified.

MiXCR was run by TCRdb on the reads, yielding one entry per CDR3 protein. The data hold around 770,000 distinct CDR3 sequences, with almost 30% observed a single time. The specimen comprised cultured CD8+ T cells from PBMCs, sampled from culture after CMV antigen stimulation. The chain links TRBV6-1 to TRBJ1-6, with 9 bases matching TRBD1. This clonotype originated in a human donor in good health (CMV status not recorded). Some clones in this sample may be carry-over from other donors' samples. The DNA of the CDR3 is TGTGCCAGCAGTGAAGGGACAGGGGCGGATAATTCACCCCTCCACTTT. It is translated as CASSEGTGADNSPLHF.